This T cell receptor beta chain derives from a study of blood T cell repertoires in COVID-19. In the study overall: COVID-19 samples collected from the United States, Italy and Spain covered acute and convalescent phases.

The CDR3 is 13 amino acids. V lost 0 bases and J 0 bases, leaving 3 bases between the germline ends. CDR1 is SGHVS and CDR2 is FQNEAQ in the germline V gene. Authors' processing steps: Estimates of nucleated cell counts were drawn from the amplification of reference gene primers. Clones were sequenced by immunoSEQ multiplex PCR, and TCRdb holds only the in-frame ones, with some missing. Clone size and V and J calls were adopted from that table, with D and trimming inferred from the DNA. Of 180,000 or so clones in the sample, over 75% were seen once. The TCR originated in a man aged 40-50 years with active or convalescent COVID-19. This chain joins TRBV7-8 and TRBJ2-7; D uncertain. Source material: peripheral blood. CDR3 coding DNA: TGTGCCAGCAGCTTAGCCCACTCCTACGAGCAGTACTTC. This gives the protein CASSLAHSYEQYF.